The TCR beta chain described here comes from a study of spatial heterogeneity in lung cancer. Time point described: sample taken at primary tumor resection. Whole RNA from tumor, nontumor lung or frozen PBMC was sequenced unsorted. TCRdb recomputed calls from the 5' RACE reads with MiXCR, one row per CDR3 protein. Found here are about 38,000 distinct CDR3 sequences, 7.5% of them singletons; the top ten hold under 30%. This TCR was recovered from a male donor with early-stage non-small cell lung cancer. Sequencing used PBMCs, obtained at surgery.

The CDR3 coding sequence is TGCAGCGGCGGACTAGCGGGAGCAGTTGAGCAGTTCTTC. Amino acid sequence: CSGGLAGAVEQFF. The chain links TRBV29-1 to TRBJ2-1, with 13 bases lining up with TRBD2. Germline lookup yields CDR1 SQVTM and CDR2 ANQGSEA. The CDR3 has 13 amino acids. V shed 7 bases, J shed 9 bases, and the junction held 6 bases outside the gene matches.